This TCR beta chain was identified in a study of CD4 T cells in relation to SARS-CoV-2 and coronaviruses. Overall study: No peptide or an HIV-1 Nef peptide pool served as negative control. Shared crossreactive spike epitopes were mapped to their HLA restriction.

Worth noting for this clone: The target antigen is unknown. Compared with germline, one end of the junction differs, possibly owing to a read error.

Germline lookup yields CDR1 MNHNS and CDR2 SASEGT. This CDR3 has 15 residues. Some clones are missing from TCRdb's copy, which holds only in-frame ones; the method was immunoSEQ multiplex PCR. Among about 17,000 clones listed, around 79% were seen once. Unexposed donor CD4+ T cells date from about 2011-2018, before the COVID-19 pandemic. Isolation of CD4+ T cells took place after nine to ten days in culture. Two million PBMCs per well were cultured with approximately 10 IU/ml IL-2. Cultures received half-medium IL-2 refreshes on days 3 and 7. This TCR derives from a human donor in good health. This chain uses TRBV6-1 with TRBJ2-7; 9 bases fit TRBD2. Specimen: CD4+ T cells from PBMCs, cultured in vitro. The CDR3 spells CASREGSGRGYEQYF. The CDR3 DNA is TGTGCCAGCAGGGAAGGTAGCGGGAGAGGGTACGAGCAGTACTTC.